There are a few counts of the clone carrying this T cell receptor (beta chain). The antigen remains unidentified. CDR3 length: 9 amino acids. Trimming took 3 bases from V and 5 from J, leaving 2 bases between them. Germline loops: CDR1 DFQATT, CDR2 SNEGSKA (reference sequence). As it was prepared, the TCRbeta library received unique molecular identifiers. TCRdb re-called the PCR reads through MiXCR, storing one row per CDR3 protein. This table has about 200,000 distinct CDR3 sequences, about 6.6% appearing once. The sample comes from a study of T-cell reconstitution after alpha-beta-depleted transplantation in children. Regarding the study as a whole: Some patients' high day-60 TCRbeta diversity was attributed to recipient cells surviving conditioning.

This chain links TRBV20-1 with TRBJ2-7; D gene unclear. The sample consisted of PBMCs, taken before TCRalphabeta/CD19-depleted stem cell transplant. This sequence was found in a boy aged 2 to 10 with acute lymphoblastic leukemia, due to receive a stem cell transplant. CDR3 DNA sequence: TGCAGTGCTAGCCACGAGCAGTACTTC. Residues: CSASHEQYF.